These 4 T cell receptor beta chains share one sample of origin, sequenced in a study of tumor-infiltrating lymphocytes in localized non-small cell lung cancer. Assay: immunoSEQ multiplex PCR; the TCRdb copy retains only in-frame clones and omits some. The data contain around 12,000 clones, roughly 67% of them singletons. What was sequenced was lung tumor tissue. These receptors all come from a human donor with non-small cell lung cancer.

The chain has TRBV7-2 and TRBJ2-5, with TRBD2 matching over 12 bases. Germline lookup yields CDR1 SGHTA and CDR2 FQGNSA. The V segment lost 6 bases and the J segment 5 bases; nucleotides outside the gene matches: 7. The CDR3 is 15 residues long. The CDR3 DNA reads as TGTGCCAGCAGACCTAGCGGGGGGGCTTGGGAGACCCAGTACTTC. Its translation is CASRPSGGAWETQYF.

The chain uses TRBV5-1 and TRBJ1-2, with TRBD1 matching 7 bases. The CDR3 extends over 14 amino acids. CDR1 is SGHRS, CDR2 YFSETQ, per germline. V dropped 4 bases and J dropped 1; count of bases not matched to a gene: 4. Written as DNA, the CDR3 is TGCGCCAGCAGCCCCGGACAGGTTAACTATGGCTACACCTTC. Translation: CASSPGQVNYGYTF.

V is TRBV5-1 and J is TRBJ2-7, with TRBD2 matching 12 bases. Trimming cost V 0 bases and J 6 bases; bases outside gene matches: 4. Per the germline V gene, CDR1 is SGHRS and CDR2 is YFSETQ. The length of the CDR3 is 15 residues. The CDR3 DNA is TGCGCCAGCAGCTTGGACCCGGGACTAGCGGGCGAGCAGTACTTC. Amino acid sequence: CASSLDPGLAGEQYF.

This rearrangement joins TRBV20-1 to TRBJ2-7; TRBD2 aligns across 7 bases. This CDR3 is built from 11 residues. Germline CDR1 DFQATT, CDR2 SNEGSKA (reference sequence). The CDR3 reads CSPGGGYEQYF. The CDR3 DNA follows: TGCTCTCCTGGGGGGGGATACGAGCAGTACTTC.